This T cell receptor (beta chain) is from a study of cytomegalovirus exposure and HLA in healthy donors. Germline V gene sequence: CDR1 SNHLY, CDR2 FYNNEI. This CDR3 has 18 amino acids. Losses at the gene ends were 6 bases for V and 3 bases for J; bases not matched to a gene: 13. It was with 60 Vbeta and 13 Jbeta primers that the PCR ran. Clones were read by immunoSEQ multiplex PCR, and TCRdb kept only the in-frame ones, dropping some. The table has over 200,000 clones, 78% seen once; the top ten hold approximately 3.9%. This chain joins TRBV2 and TRBJ2-3; 12 positions agree with TRBD2. The TCR sequence derives from a male donor in good health and CMV-seronegative. Sequencing was done on a sample of PBMCs. The chain's CDR3 is CASSPGASGRAGTDTQYF. The CDR3 DNA sequence: TGTGCCAGCAGCCCTGGGGCTAGCGGGAGGGCCGGGACAGATACGCAGTATTTT.